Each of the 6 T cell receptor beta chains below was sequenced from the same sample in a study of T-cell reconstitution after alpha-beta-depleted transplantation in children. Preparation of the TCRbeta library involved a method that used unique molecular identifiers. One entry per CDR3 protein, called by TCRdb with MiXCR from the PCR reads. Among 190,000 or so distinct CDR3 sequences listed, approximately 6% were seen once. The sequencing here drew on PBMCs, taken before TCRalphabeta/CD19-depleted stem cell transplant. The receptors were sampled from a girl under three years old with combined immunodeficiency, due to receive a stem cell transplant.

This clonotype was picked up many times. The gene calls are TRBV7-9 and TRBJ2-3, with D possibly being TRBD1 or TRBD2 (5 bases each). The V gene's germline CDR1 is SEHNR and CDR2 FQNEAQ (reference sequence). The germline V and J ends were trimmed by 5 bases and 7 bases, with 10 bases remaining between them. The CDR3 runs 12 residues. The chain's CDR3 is CASSPGAHTQYF. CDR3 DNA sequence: TGTGCCAGCAGCCCCGGGGCCCATACGCAGTATTTT.

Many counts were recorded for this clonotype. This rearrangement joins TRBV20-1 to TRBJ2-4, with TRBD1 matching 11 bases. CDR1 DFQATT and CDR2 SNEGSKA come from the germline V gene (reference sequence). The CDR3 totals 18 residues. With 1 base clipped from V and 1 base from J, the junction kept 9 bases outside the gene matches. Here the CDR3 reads CSARVAGTGGTAKNIQYF. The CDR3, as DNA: TGCAGTGCTAGAGTAGCGGGGACAGGGGGTACGGCCAAAAACATTCAGTACTTC.

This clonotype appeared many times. Here the CDR3 reads CSAVGVDVEETQYF. CDR3 in DNA: TGCAGCGCCGTGGGGGTCGATGTGGAGGAGACCCAGTACTTC. The chain joins TRBV29-1 to TRBJ2-5; D might be TRBD1 or TRBD2, each matching 5 bases. Germline values: CDR1 SQVTM, CDR2 ANQGSEA. Trimming took 7 bases from V and 5 from J, leaving 20 bases between them. This CDR3 comprises 14 residues.

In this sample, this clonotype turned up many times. The CDR3 coding sequence is TGCGCCAGCAGCTTTGCCAGGGGGAAGAACACTGAAGCTTTCTTT. Amino acid sequence: CASSFARGKNTEAFF. The genes are TRBV5-1 and TRBJ1-1; 7 bases agree with TRBD1. From germline, CDR1 is SGHRS and CDR2 YFSETQ. Trimming removed 2 bases from V and 1 base from J; junction bases left unmatched: 5. The CDR3 consists of 15 residues.

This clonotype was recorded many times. In DNA, the CDR3 is TGCGCCAGCAGCCAAGATCAGGGGGAAGTTAGGGAGCAGTACTTC. Protein product: CASSQDQGEVREQYF. This rearrangement joins TRBV4-1 to TRBJ2-7, with 7 bases lining up with TRBD1. V was clipped by 0 bases and J by 7 bases; unmatched bases: 9. This CDR3 region has 15 residues. Germline CDR1 reads MGHRA; CDR2 reads YSYEKL.

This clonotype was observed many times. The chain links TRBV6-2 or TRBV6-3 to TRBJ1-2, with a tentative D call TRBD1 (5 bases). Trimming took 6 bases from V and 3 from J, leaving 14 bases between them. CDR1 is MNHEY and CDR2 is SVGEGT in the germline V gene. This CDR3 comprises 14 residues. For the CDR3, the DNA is TGTGCCAGCAGGTCCACGGGACCCGACTATGGCTACACCTTC. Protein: CASRSTGPDYGYTF.